The rows below give T cell receptor beta chains drawn from one sample of a study of T cells in Graves' hyperthyroidism and ophthalmopathy. From the multiplex PCR reads, TCRdb called clonotypes with MiXCR, one entry per CDR3 protein. The sample comprises 500,000 to 550,000 distinct CDR3 sequences, nearly 20% of which are singletons, and roughly 44% rests with the top ten. The sequenced material came from blood. Every receptor here comes from a man aged 35 to 55 with Graves' ophthalmopathy. CDR3s include the opening cysteine and the closing phenylalanine or tryptophan. A D gene is named only where the DNA matches it firmly. A clone size is listed for some rows: how often the clone was seen (once, few, many), or a class if it is expanded.

cdr3_length	clone_size	j_call	v_call	d_call	cdr3_aa	cdr3_nt
15	many	TRBJ1-1	TRBV7-8	-	CASSFPRRGVTEAFF	TGTGCCAGCAGCTTCCCCAGAAGGGGTGTGACTGAAGCTTTCTTT
12	-	TRBJ2-1	TRBV24-1	-	CATSASDNEQFF	TGTGCCACCAGTGCAAGCGACAATGAGCAGTTCTTC
13	many	TRBJ2-7	TRBV20-1	-	CSAFLGGGDEQYF	TGCAGTGCCTTCCTAGGGGGTGGCGACGAGCAGTACTTC
14	many	TRBJ2-5	TRBV7-2	-	CASSLFGQQETQYF	TGTGCCAGCAGCTTATTTGGACAGCAAGAGACCCAGTACTTC
15	-	TRBJ2-3	TRBV20-1	-	CSALSGQTNTDTQYF	TGCAGTGCTTTATCCGGACAGACCAACACAGATACGCAGTATTTT
15	-	TRBJ2-3	TRBV2	-	CASSYASALTDTQYF	TGTGCCAGCAGTTACGCTTCGGCTCTCACAGATACGCAGTATTTT
14	few	TRBJ2-5	TRBV7-2	TRBD2	CASSLSGGWETQYF	TGTGCCAGCAGCCTTAGCGGGGGGTGGGAGACCCAGTACTTC
20	many	TRBJ2-7	TRBV6-8	TRBD2	CASSYCPPGLAGGNTYEQYF	TGTGCCAGCAGTTACTGTCCCCCTGGACTAGCGGGAGGCAACACCTACGAGCAGTACTTC
14	many	TRBJ1-1	TRBV20-1	TRBD1	CSAPTGGYDTEAFF	TGCAGTGCCCCGACAGGGGGTTACGACACTGAAGCTTTCTTT
17	-	TRBJ2-7	TRBV7-2	-	CASSQDVGAALSYEQYF	TGTGCCAGCAGCCAAGATGTTGGGGCGGCTTTATCCTACGAGCAGTACTTC
14	many	TRBJ2-5	TRBV28	TRBD1	CASSLRGRGETQYF	TGTGCCAGCAGTCTCAGGGGGCGGGGAGAGACCCAGTACTTC
12	-	TRBJ2-7	TRBV20-1	-	CSAQRGPYEQYF	TGCAGTGCTCAGAGGGGCCCCTACGAGCAGTACTTC
14	few	TRBJ1-2	TRBV7-2	-	CASSPGFHDYGYTF	TGTGCCAGCAGCCCAGGTTTTCACGACTATGGCTACACCTTC
16	few	TRBJ2-7	TRBV5-5	TRBD1	CASSPAGTAYSYEQYF	TGTGCCAGCAGCCCGGCCGGGACAGCTTATTCCTACGAGCAGTACTTC
15	few	TRBJ2-5	TRBV6-1	-	CASGEGGGYQETQYF	TGTGCCAGCGGTGAAGGAGGCGGTTACCAAGAGACCCAGTACTTC
17	-	TRBJ2-1	TRBV20-1	TRBD2	CSAPASGGSSSYNEQFF	TGCAGTGCACCGGCTAGCGGGGGGTCCAGCTCCTACAATGAGCAGTTCTTC
15	few	TRBJ1-5	TRBV6-1	TRBD1	CASRARTGDSQPQHF	TGTGCCAGCAGGGCCCGGACAGGGGATAGTCAGCCCCAGCATTTT
14	few	TRBJ2-3	TRBV14	-	CASSQLSTADTQYF	TGTGCCAGCAGCCAACTTTCCACGGCAGATACGCAGTATTTT
13	many	TRBJ1-1	TRBV14	-	CASSEGMGTEAFF	TGTGCCAGCAGCGAGGGCATGGGCACTGAAGCTTTCTTT
13	few	TRBJ2-7	TRBV20-1	TRBD1	CSARRQGVYEQYF	TGCAGTGCTAGACGACAGGGGGTTTACGAGCAGTACTTC
14	few	TRBJ2-5	TRBV5-1	-	CASRPQGVEETQYF	TGCGCCAGCAGGCCTCAAGGAGTCGAAGAGACCCAGTACTTC
15	few	TRBJ2-1	TRBV7-3	-	CASSLLASTYNEQFF	TGTGCCAGCAGCTTACTAGCGAGCACCTACAATGAGCAGTTCTTC
15	many	TRBJ2-1	TRBV2	TRBD2	CASRGTSGRGHEQFF	TGTGCCAGCAGGGGGACTAGCGGGAGAGGGCATGAGCAGTTCTTC
16	many	TRBJ1-6	TRBV30	TRBD1	CAWSVQGASGNSPLHF	TGTGCCTGGAGTGTGCAGGGGGCATCGGGGAATTCACCCCTCCACTTT
10	-	TRBJ1-1	TRBV28	-	CASRHTEAFF	TGTGCCAGCAGACACACTGAAGCTTTCTTT